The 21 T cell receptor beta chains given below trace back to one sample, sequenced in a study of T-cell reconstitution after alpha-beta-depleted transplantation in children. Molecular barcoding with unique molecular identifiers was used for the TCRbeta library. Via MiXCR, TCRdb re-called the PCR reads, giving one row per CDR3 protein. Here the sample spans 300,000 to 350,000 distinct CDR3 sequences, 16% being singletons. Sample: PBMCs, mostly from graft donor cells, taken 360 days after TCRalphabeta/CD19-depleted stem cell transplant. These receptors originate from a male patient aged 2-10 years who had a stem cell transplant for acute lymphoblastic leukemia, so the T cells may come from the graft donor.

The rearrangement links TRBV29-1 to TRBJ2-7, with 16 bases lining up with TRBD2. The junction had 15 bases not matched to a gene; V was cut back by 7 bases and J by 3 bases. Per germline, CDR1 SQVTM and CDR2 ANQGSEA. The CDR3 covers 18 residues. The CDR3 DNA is TGCAGCGCTGGTACCCCGGGACTAGCGGGAGGGCCTAACTACGAGCAGTACTTC. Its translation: CSAGTPGLAGGPNYEQYF.

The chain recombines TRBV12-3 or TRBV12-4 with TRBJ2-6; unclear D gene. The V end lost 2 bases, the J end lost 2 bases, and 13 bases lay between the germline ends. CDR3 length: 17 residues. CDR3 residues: CASSLILTKTGANVLTF. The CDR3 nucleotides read TGTGCCAGCAGTTTAATACTTACGAAAACTGGGGCCAACGTCCTGACTTTC.

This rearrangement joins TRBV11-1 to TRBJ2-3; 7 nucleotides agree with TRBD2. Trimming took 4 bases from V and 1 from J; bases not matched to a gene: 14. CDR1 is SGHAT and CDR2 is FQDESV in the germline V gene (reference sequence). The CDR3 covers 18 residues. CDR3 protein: CASSSTLQRDLGTDTQYF. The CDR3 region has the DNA TGTGCCAGCAGCTCAACTCTTCAGCGGGACCTGGGCACAGATACGCAGTATTTT.

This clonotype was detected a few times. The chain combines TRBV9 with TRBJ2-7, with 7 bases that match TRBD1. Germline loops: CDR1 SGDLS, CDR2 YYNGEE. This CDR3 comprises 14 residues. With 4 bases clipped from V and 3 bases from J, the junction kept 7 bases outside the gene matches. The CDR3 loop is CASSPGQPVYEQYF. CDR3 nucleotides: TGTGCCAGCAGCCCGGGACAGCCTGTCTACGAGCAGTACTTC.

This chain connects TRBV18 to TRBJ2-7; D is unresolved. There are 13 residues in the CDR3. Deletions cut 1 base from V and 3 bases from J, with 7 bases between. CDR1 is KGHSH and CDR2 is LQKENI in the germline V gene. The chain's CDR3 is CASSPHKFYEQYF. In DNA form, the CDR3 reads TGTGCCAGCTCACCACACAAATTCTACGAGCAGTACTTC. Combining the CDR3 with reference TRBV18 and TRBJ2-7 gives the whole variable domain NAGVMQNPRHLVRRRGQEARLRCSPMKGHSHVYWYRQLPEEGLKFMVYLQKENIIDESGMPKERFSAEFPKEGPSILRIQQVVRGDSAAYFCASSPHKFYEQYFGPGTRLTVT.

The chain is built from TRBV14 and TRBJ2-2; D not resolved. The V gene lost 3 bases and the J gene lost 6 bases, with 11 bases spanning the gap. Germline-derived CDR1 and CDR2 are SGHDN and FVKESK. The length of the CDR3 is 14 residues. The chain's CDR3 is CASSQGLWAGELFF. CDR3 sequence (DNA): TGTGCCAGCAGCCAGGGCCTTTGGGCCGGGGAGCTGTTTTTT. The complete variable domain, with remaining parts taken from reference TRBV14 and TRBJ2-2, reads EAGVTQFPSHSVIEKGQTVTLRCDPISGHDNLYWYRRVMGKEIKFLLHFVKESKQDESGMPNNRFLAERTGGTYSTLKVQPAELEDSGVYFCASSQGLWAGELFFGEGSRLTVL.

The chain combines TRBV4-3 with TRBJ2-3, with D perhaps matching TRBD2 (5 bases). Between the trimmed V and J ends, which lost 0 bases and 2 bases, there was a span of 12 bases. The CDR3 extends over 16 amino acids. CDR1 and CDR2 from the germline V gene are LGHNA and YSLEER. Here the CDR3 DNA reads TGCGCCAGCAGCCAAGATCTCAGCGGCCTCACAGATACGCAGTATTTT. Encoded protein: CASSQDLSGLTDTQYF.

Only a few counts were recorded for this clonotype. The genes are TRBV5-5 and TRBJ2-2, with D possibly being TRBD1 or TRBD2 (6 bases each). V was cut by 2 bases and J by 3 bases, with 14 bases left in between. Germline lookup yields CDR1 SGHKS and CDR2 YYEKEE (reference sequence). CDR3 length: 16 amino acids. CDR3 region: CASSFEGGQYTGELFF. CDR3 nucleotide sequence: TGTGCCAGCAGCTTCGAGGGGGGCCAGTACACCGGGGAGCTGTTTTTT. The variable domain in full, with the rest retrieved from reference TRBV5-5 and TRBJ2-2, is DAGVTQSPTHLIKTRGQQVTLRCSPISGHKSVSWYQQVLGQGPQFIFQYYEKEERGRGNFPDRFSARQFPNYSSELNVNALLLGDSALYLCASSFEGGQYTGELFFGEGSRLTVL.

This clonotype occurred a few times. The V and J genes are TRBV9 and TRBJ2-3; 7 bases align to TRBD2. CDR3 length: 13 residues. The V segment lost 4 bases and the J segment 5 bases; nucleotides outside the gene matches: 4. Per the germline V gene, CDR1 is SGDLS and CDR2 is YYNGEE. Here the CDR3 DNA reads TGTGCCAGCAGCCCCTCGGGGGGAGATACGCAGTATTTT. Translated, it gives CASSPSGGDTQYF.

The CDR3 sequence: CASSPPGTQETQYF. As DNA, the CDR3 is TGTGCCAGCAGCCCACCGGGGACCCAAGAGACCCAGTACTTC. The gene calls are TRBV5-6 and TRBJ2-5; either TRBD1 or TRBD2 may fit D (5 bases each). Trimming cost V 4 bases and J 1 base, with 11 bases left between them. The V gene's germline CDR1 is SGHDT and CDR2 YYEEEE. CDR3 length: 14 residues.

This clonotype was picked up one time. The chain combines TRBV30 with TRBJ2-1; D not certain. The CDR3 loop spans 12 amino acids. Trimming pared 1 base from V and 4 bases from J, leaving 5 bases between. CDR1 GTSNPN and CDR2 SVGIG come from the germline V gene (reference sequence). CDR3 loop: CAWSDGYNEQFF. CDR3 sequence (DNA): TGTGCCTGGAGTGACGGGTACAATGAGCAGTTCTTC.

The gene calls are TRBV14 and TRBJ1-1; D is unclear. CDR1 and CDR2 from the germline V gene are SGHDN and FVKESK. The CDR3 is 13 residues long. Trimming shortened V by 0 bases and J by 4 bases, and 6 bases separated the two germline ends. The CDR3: CASSQEIITEAFF. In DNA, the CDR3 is TGTGCCAGCAGCCAAGAAATCATCACTGAAGCTTTCTTT.

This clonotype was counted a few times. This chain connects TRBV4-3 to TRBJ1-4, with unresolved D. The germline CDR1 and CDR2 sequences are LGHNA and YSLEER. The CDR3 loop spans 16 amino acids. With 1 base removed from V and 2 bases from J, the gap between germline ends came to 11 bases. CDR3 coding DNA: TGCGCCAGCAGCCAAGCGGTCATGGGGACTAATGAAAAACTGTTTTTT. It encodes CASSQAVMGTNEKLFF.

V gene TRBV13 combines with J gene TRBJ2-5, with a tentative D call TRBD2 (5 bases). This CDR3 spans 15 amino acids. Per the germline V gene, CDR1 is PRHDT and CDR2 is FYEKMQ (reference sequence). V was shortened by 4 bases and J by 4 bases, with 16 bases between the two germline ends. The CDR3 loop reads CASSSSGNLGETQYF. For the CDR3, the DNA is TGTGCCAGCAGCTCGAGCGGAAATCTGGGAGAGACCCAGTACTTC.

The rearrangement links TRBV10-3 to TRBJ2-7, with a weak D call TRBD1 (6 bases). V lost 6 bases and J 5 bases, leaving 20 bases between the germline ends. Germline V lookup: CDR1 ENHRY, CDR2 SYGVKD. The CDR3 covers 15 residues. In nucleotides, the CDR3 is TGTGCCATCAGCCACCAGGAGGTGGGGGCTGACGAGCAGTACTTC. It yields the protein CAISHQEVGADEQYF.

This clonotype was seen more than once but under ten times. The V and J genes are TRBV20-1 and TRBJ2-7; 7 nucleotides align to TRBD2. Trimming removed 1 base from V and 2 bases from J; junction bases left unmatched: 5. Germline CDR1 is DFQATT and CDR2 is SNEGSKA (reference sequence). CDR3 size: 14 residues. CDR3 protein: CSARGLADPYEQYF. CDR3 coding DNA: TGCAGTGCTAGAGGGCTAGCGGACCCCTACGAGCAGTACTTC.

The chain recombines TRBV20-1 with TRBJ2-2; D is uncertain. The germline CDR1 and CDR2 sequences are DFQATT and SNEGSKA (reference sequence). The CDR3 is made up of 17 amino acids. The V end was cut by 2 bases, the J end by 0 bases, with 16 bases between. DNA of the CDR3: TGCAGTGCTAGACGGGCAGTAAGGGATTCGAACACCGGGGAGCTGTTTTTT. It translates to CSARRAVRDSNTGELFF.

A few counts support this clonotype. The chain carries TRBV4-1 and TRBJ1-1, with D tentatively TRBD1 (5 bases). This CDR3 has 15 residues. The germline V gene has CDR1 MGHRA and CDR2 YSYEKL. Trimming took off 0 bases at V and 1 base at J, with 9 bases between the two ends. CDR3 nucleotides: TGCGCCAGCAGCCAAGAGGGGGGGAAGAACACTGAAGCTTTCTTT. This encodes CASSQEGGKNTEAFF.

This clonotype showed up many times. DNA for the CDR3: TGTGCCAGCTCACCGACAGGGGAGGAAGCTTTCTTT. Encoded protein: CASSPTGEEAFF. The chain employs TRBV18 and TRBJ1-1, with 8 bases matching TRBD1. Germline loops: CDR1 KGHSH, CDR2 LQKENI. There are 12 residues in the CDR3. V lost 3 bases and J lost 8; bases outside the gene matches: 2.

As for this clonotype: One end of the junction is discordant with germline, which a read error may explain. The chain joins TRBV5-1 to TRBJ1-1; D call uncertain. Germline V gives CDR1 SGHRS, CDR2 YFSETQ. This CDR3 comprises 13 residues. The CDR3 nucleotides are TGCGCCAGCAGCCGGGGTGCAAACACTGAAGTTTTCTTT. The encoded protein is CASSRGANTEVFF.

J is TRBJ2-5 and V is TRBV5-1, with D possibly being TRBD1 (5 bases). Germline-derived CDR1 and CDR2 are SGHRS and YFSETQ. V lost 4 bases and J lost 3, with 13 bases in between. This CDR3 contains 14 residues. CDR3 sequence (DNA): TGCGCCAGCAGCCTAGGGGCGGCTGAAGAGACCCAGTACTTC. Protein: CASSLGAAEETQYF.